The rows below give T cell receptor beta chains drawn from one sample of a study of cytomegalovirus exposure and HLA in healthy donors. Sequencing used immunoSEQ multiplex PCR; TCRdb keeps in-frame clones, though not all of them. The table lists about 170,000 clones, about three quarters of them singletons. Sample: PBMCs. The receptors here all came from a man aged 35 to 55 in good health and CMV-seropositive. CDR3s include the opening cysteine and the closing phenylalanine or tryptophan. D genes are given only for firm matches. The size entry is marked missing in some rows and otherwise reads once, few, many or a size class.

.	TRBJ2-7	TRBV28	.	TGTGCCAGCAGTTTATTGGAGGGCGAGCAGTACTTC	CASSLLEGEQYF
TRBD2	TRBJ2-1	TRBV9	.	TGTGCCAGCAGCGTAGATTGGAGGAGACGGGGGGGGAATGAGCAGTTCTTC	CASSVDWRRRGGNEQFF
TRBD1	TRBJ1-2	TRBV28	.	TGTGCCAGCAGTTTAGGGGGGACAGGGGGTAACTATGGCTACACCTTC	CASSLGGTGGNYGYTF
.	TRBJ2-7	TRBV6-6	.	TGTGCCAGCAGTTACAACAGGGACGAGCAGTACTTC	CASSYNRDEQYF
.	TRBJ2-7	TRBV29-1	.	TGCAGCGTTGGAGGAGGGCCTGCCTACGAGCAGTACTTC	CSVGGGPAYEQYF
TRBD1	TRBJ1-4	TRBV7-3	.	TGTGCCAGCACCCGACAGGGGAGAGGGCGACAAAAACTGTTTTTT	CASTRQGRGRQKLFF
.	TRBJ2-3	TRBV5-4	.	TGTGCCAGCACTACGACAGGGAGGTACACAGATACGCAGTATTTT	CASTTTGRYTDTQYF
TRBD1	TRBJ2-7	TRBV29-1	.	TGCAGCGTTTTCAGACAGGGACGGAACGAGCAGTACTTC	CSVFRQGRNEQYF
.	TRBJ1-3	TRBV9	.	TGTGCCAGCAGTGAACAACAGCAATCTGGAAACACCATATATTTT	CASSEQQQSGNTIYF
.	TRBJ1-1	TRBV19	few	TGTGCCAGTAGTATTGCCAACATGAACACTGAAGCTTTCTTT	CASSIANMNTEAFF
.	TRBJ1-4	TRBV7-9	.	TGTGCCAGCAGCTTAGGCGGCCTTAATGAAAAACTGTTTTTT	CASSLGGLNEKLFF
.	TRBJ2-6	TRBV11-2	.	TGTGCCAGCAACCTACAGGGTTCTGGGGCCAACGGCCTGACTTTC	CASNLQGSGANGLTF
.	TRBJ2-2	TRBV5-1	.	TGCGCCAGCAGCTCATCCACCGAGGGGAGGACCACCGGGGAGCTGTTTTTT	CASSSSTEGRTTGELFF
TRBD2	TRBJ2-1	TRBV7-8	.	TGTGCCAGCAGCTTGAATCCGGCGGGACTAGCGGACAATGAGCAGTTCTTC	CASSLNPAGLADNEQFF
.	TRBJ2-7	TRBV29-1	.	TGCAGCGTTGCCCGCGGGCCCGAGCAGTACTTC	CSVARGPEQYF
TRBD2	TRBJ2-1	TRBV5-1	.	TGCGCCAGCAGCTCAATACTAGCGGGAGGATACAATGAGCAGTTCTTC	CASSSILAGGYNEQFF
TRBD2	TRBJ2-5	TRBV18	.	TGTGCCAGCTCACCAGGACTAGTCCGGGAGACCCAGTACTTC	CASSPGLVRETQYF
.	TRBJ1-4	TRBV6-1	.	TGTGCCAGCAGTGAACCTCCTTCCAATGAAAAACTGTTTTTT	CASSEPPSNEKLFF
TRBD1	TRBJ1-3	TRBV2	.	TGTGCCACCGCCCAGGGTGCAGGGGGCGGAAACACCATATATTTT	CATAQGAGGGNTIYF
.	TRBJ2-2	TRBV7-3	.	TGTGCCAGCAGCTTACTATTCGGGGAGCTGTTTTTT	CASSLLFGELFF
.	TRBJ1-5	TRBV7-9	.	TGTGCCAGCGGCAGGGCGGGGAGCAATCAGCCCCAGCATTTT	CASGRAGSNQPQHF
.	TRBJ1-2	TRBV27	.	TGTGCCAGCAGTTCCAGGGAAGCCTCGGCTGGAGGCTACACCTTC	CASSSREASAGGYTF
TRBD1	TRBJ2-5	TRBV5-1	.	TGCGCCAGCAGCTTGGCCGGGACAGGGGGCTCGGAGACCCAGTACTTC	CASSLAGTGGSETQYF
.	TRBJ2-2	TRBV5-4	few	TGTGCCAGCAGCGGCAGTCGGACAAGCGCGAACACCGGGGAGCTGTTTTTT	CASSGSRTSANTGELFF
.	TRBJ2-3	TRBV7-3	.	TGTGCCAGCAGCACAGGTGCGGCAGATACGCAGTATTTT	CASSTGAADTQYF
.	TRBJ1-1	TRBV7-8	.	TGTGCCAGCAGCCAAACAGGGTTTGCGACTGAAGCTTTCTTT	CASSQTGFATEAFF
TRBD1	TRBJ2-2	TRBV7-9	.	TGTGCCAGCACCTCGGACAGGGTTGGGGACACCGGGGAGCTGTTTTTT	CASTSDRVGDTGELFF
.	TRBJ1-3	TRBV9	once	TGTGCCAGCAGCCCATCTACAGGACGGTTCTCTGGAAACACCATATATTTT	CASSPSTGRFSGNTIYF
.	TRBJ1-1	TRBV19	.	TGTGCCAGTAGTATGACAGTTATGAACACTGAAGCTTTCTTT	CASSMTVMNTEAFF
.	TRBJ2-3	TRBV11-3	.	TGTGCCAGCAGCCGCGCAGGTCAGGGCACAGATACGCAGTATTTT	CASSRAGQGTDTQYF
.	TRBJ2-6	TRBV25-1	.	TGTGCCAGCAGCCCGGGAGTAGGGGGGGCCAACGGCCTGACTTTC	CASSPGVGGANGLTF
.	TRBJ2-7	TRBV5-4	.	TGTGCCAGCAATCCAACAGGGTCCTACGAGCAGTACTTC	CASNPTGSYEQYF
.	TRBJ2-3	TRBV7-8	once	TGTGCCAGCAGCTTGACTTGGGGCACAGATACGCAGTATTTT	CASSLTWGTDTQYF
.	TRBJ2-2	TRBV19	.	TGTGCCAGTAGAGGGAGGACCCCTAACACCGGGGAGCTGTTTTTT	CASRGRTPNTGELFF
.	TRBJ1-2	TRBV6-6	.	TGTGCCAGCAGCGGAGGGGTGTTTAACTATGGCTACACCTTC	CASSGGVFNYGYTF
.	TRBJ2-5	TRBV19	few	TGTGCCAGTAGTATTGGGATGCAGGGATTTGCGGAGACCCAGTACTTC	CASSIGMQGFAETQYF
.	TRBJ2-2	TRBV7-9	.	TGTGCCAGCAGCCCCACTGGCGGGGCTTACACCGGGGAGCTGTTTTTT	CASSPTGGAYTGELFF
TRBD2	TRBJ2-1	TRBV10-3	.	TGTGCCATCGCCTCTGGGGGGGGAGAGCAGTTCTTC	CAIASGGGEQFF
TRBD1	TRBJ1-1	TRBV11-3	.	TGTGCCAGCAGCTACCGGGACAGGGGCACTGAAGCTTTCTTT	CASSYRDRGTEAFF
.	TRBJ2-7	TRBV19	.	TGTGCCAGTAGTATAGGCGCAGGGCTGGCCTCCTACGAGCAGTACTTC	CASSIGAGLASYEQYF
TRBD2	TRBJ2-3	TRBV27	.	TGTGCCAGCAGTTTATATTCGGGAGGGCAGGGAAATACGCAGTATTTT	CASSLYSGGQGNTQYF
.	TRBJ2-7	TRBV6-5	.	TGTGCCAGCAGTGACAGGATTTCCTACGAGCAGTACTTC	CASSDRISYEQYF
.	TRBJ2-2	TRBV6-5	few	TGTGCCAGCAGTGAAAGTGGCTGGGAGCTGTTTTTT	CASSESGWELFF
TRBD1	TRBJ1-2	TRBV28	.	TGTGCCAGCAGGCAGTCCGGGACAGGGACATATGGCTACACCTTC	CASRQSGTGTYGYTF
TRBD1	TRBJ2-2	TRBV15	.	TGTGCCACCAGCGTATACAGGGGTCCGAACACCGGGGAGCTGTTTTTT	CATSVYRGPNTGELFF
TRBD1	TRBJ2-1	TRBV7-9	.	TGTGCCAGCAGCTTAGTGTCGTACAGGGGGAGCGGCAATGAGCAGTTCTTC	CASSLVSYRGSGNEQFF
TRBD2	TRBJ2-2	TRBV27	.	TGTGCCAGCAGTTTAGGACTAGCGGATAGGCCCGGGGAGCTGTTTTTT	CASSLGLADRPGELFF
TRBD1	TRBJ1-2	TRBV10-3	once	TGTGCCATCAGTGGGACAGGGGATAGCTATGGCTACACCTTC	CAISGTGDSYGYTF
.	TRBJ1-1	TRBV2	.	TGTGCCTCTCACGAAAGGGGCACTGAAGCTTTCTTT	CASHERGTEAFF
.	TRBJ2-3	TRBV2	.	TGTGCCAGCAGTGATGGAGGGGAAGATACGCAGTATTTT	CASSDGGEDTQYF
TRBD1	TRBJ1-1	TRBV30	.	TGTGCCGGGGACAGGGCTAACACTGAAGCTTTCTTT	CAGDRANTEAFF
TRBD1	TRBJ1-2	TRBV9	.	TGTGCCAGCAGCGTAAACTGGGACAGGGGCCCAACTAACTATGGCTACACCTTC	CASSVNWDRGPTNYGYTF
.	TRBJ1-5	TRBV30	.	TGTGCCTGGAGTGTATTAGAGGGAAGCCAGCCCCAGCATTTT	CAWSVLEGSQPQHF
.	TRBJ1-4	TRBV2	.	TGTGCCAGCGTAGGACAGTATACTGAAAAACTGTTTTTT	CASVGQYTEKLFF